This TCR beta chain originates from a study of blood T cell repertoires in COVID-19. Study background: T cells, B-cell-depleted T cells, or PBMCs supplied cDNA or gDNA.

The assay was immunoSEQ multiplex PCR, and TCRdb's table has in-frame clones only and misses some. The table has over 150,000 clones, 84% seen once; the top ten hold around an eighth. V was clipped by 4 bases and J by 7 bases; unmatched bases: 4. This CDR3 contains 14 residues. Per germline, CDR1 SGHDN and CDR2 FVKESK. The receptor was derived from a young man with active or convalescent COVID-19. The material sequenced was peripheral blood. The gene calls are TRBV14 and TRBJ1-6; 7 bases align to TRBD1. CDR3 nucleotides: TGTGCCAGCAGCCCCGGGACAGAAAATTCACCCCTCCACTTT. Translation gives CASSPGTENSPLHF.